The 28 T cell receptor beta chains listed next were all sequenced from one sample in a study of T cell responses to AZD1222 COVID-19 vaccine (dated by TCRdb to the early 2020s). The label giving this sample's time point can be read as: baseline before first vaccination. The meaning of the sample's treatment or condition label: meningococcal conjugate vaccine given as trial control. The library was generated by the immunoSEQ multiplex PCR assay. The clones in this table, taken by TCRdb from immuneACCESS, are in-frame only. Not every clone is retained; where verified, under half of the shortfall comes from an unresolved V gene, and the cause of the rest is unknown. The sample profile shows under 250,000 clones; 93% of them were found once. The top ten hold approximately 1% of the sample. The material sequenced was peripheral blood, taken on day 0 of MenACWY control vaccination. The receptors originated from an adult in good health.

V usage is TRBV4-1 and J usage is TRBJ1-2; 9 positions match TRBD1. The junction had 2 bases not matched to a gene; V was cut back by 0 bases and J by 0 bases. CDR1 MGHRA and CDR2 YSYEKL come from the germline V gene. The CDR3 has 16 residues. The CDR3, as DNA: TGCGCCAGCAGCCAAGATAGGACAGGGGCTAACTATGGCTACACCTTC. Translation gives CASSQDRTGANYGYTF.

J is TRBJ1-5 and V is TRBV10-3; D remains ambiguous. The germline V gene encodes CDR1 ENHRY and CDR2 SYGVKD. V was clipped by 4 bases and J by 1 base, with 11 bases between them. The CDR3 length is 15 residues. CDR3 in amino acids: CAISAAGISNQPQHF. The CDR3 DNA is TGTGCCATCAGTGCCGCCGGAATCAGCAATCAGCCCCAGCATTTT.

The CDR3 DNA reads TGTGCCAGTAGTATAGCCGCACAGGGAAAAGCTTTCTTT. Its translation: CASSIAAQGKAFF. The V and J genes are TRBV19 and TRBJ1-1; D may be TRBD1 (6 bases). The V gene lost 1 base and the J gene lost 9 bases, with 12 bases spanning the gap. The CDR3 contains 13 residues. The germline gives CDR1 LNHDA, CDR2 SQIVND (reference sequence).

The chain couples TRBV7-8 to TRBJ2-3, with D possibly TRBD2 on 6 matching bases. The CDR3 totals 15 residues. Deletions cut 6 bases from V and 0 bases from J, with 13 bases between. CDR1 and CDR2 (germline): SGHVS, FQNEAQ. CDR3 amino acids: CASRTLALSTDTQYF. In DNA form, the CDR3 reads TGTGCCAGCAGAACTCTAGCGTTGAGCACAGATACGCAGTATTTT.

This rearrangement joins TRBV3-1 (or the pseudogene TRBV3-2) to TRBJ1-6; TRBD1 agrees at 8 bases. The germline V gene encodes CDR1 LGHDT and CDR2 YNNKEL (reference sequence). J gave up 10 bases and V 5 bases, and 4 bases lay outside the gene matches. The CDR3 sequence is 13 residues long. CDR3 DNA sequence: TGTGCCAGCAGCACGACAGGGGCCTCACCCCTCCACTTT. Protein: CASSTTGASPLHF.

The chain has TRBV7-2 and TRBJ1-1; TRBD1 aligns across 7 bases. The ends lost 5 bases at V and 3 bases at J; junction bases unmatched: 9. This CDR3 has 15 amino acids. The germline V gene has CDR1 SGHTA and CDR2 FQGNSA. The CDR3 here is CASSQPTGAHTEAFF. As DNA, the CDR3 is TGTGCCAGCAGCCAGCCTACAGGGGCCCACACTGAAGCTTTCTTT. Supplemented by reference TRBV7-2 and TRBJ1-1, the full variable domain reads GAGVSQSPSNKVTEKGKDVELRCDPISGHTALYWYRQSLGQGLEFLIYFQGNSAPDKSGLPSDRFSAERTGGSVSTLTIQRTQQEDSAVYLCASSQPTGAHTEAFFGQGTRLTVV.

The rearrangement uses TRBV1 and TRBJ1-2; the D segment call TRBD1 is taken from the table without a DNA check. TRBV1 is assigned pseudogene status. CDR3 length equals 12 residues. CDR3: CTSSQVWGRRTF. The CDR3 region has the DNA TGCACCAGCAGCCAAGTATGGGGGCGGAGGACCTTC.

The V and J genes are TRBV11-3 and TRBJ2-4; D is uncertain. Per germline, CDR1 SGHNT and CDR2 YENEEA. This CDR3 spans 14 amino acids. Trimming cost V 4 bases and J 2 bases, with 9 bases left between them. The CDR3 DNA reads as TGTGCCAGCAGCTCCCCCGATACCAAAAACATTCAGTACTTC. Protein product: CASSSPDTKNIQYF.

This chain joins TRBV2 and TRBJ2-3, with D unresolved. CDR3 size: 13 residues. V dropped 8 bases and J dropped 1 base, with 10 bases sitting between them. CDR1 and CDR2 (germline): SNHLY, FYNNEI. The CDR3 nucleotides are TGTGCCAGCGCCGGGCATCGCACAGATACGCAGTATTTT. Residues: CASAGHRTDTQYF.

V gene TRBV3-1 (or the pseudogene TRBV3-2) combines with J gene TRBJ2-5; 12 bases line up with TRBD2. Germline V CDR1 and CDR2: LGHDT, YNNKEL (reference sequence). With V trimmed by 5 bases and J by 3 bases, 4 bases remained unmatched. This CDR3 is 15 amino acids long. For the CDR3, the DNA is TGTGCCAGCAGCACCTGGACTAGCGGGGAAGAGACCCAGTACTTC. Its protein product is CASSTWTSGEETQYF.

The rearrangement uses TRBV3-1 (or the pseudogene TRBV3-2) and TRBJ1-2, with D perhaps matching TRBD1 (5 bases). CDR1 LGHDT and CDR2 YNNKEL come from the germline V gene (reference sequence). Trimming took off 4 bases at V and 7 bases at J, with 16 bases between the two ends. The CDR3 has 14 amino acids. The CDR3 loop is CASSPGTRDRGYTF. The DNA of the CDR3 is TGTGCCAGCAGCCCGGGGACCAGGGATCGTGGCTACACCTTC.

This clone was recorded only once. The rearrangement joins TRBV9 to TRBJ1-2; unclear D gene. The CDR3 extends over 12 amino acids. CDR1 and CDR2 from the germline V gene are SGDLS and YYNGEE. Trimming stripped 3 bases from V and 8 bases from J, with 11 bases between. The CDR3 is CASSAGIGGYTF. The CDR3 DNA is TGTGCCAGCAGCGCGGGGATCGGGGGCTACACCTTC.

The chain has TRBV6-5 and TRBJ2-2; no clear D gene. The CDR3 runs to 12 residues. Germline-derived CDR1 and CDR2 are MNHEY and SVGAGI. The V end lost 5 bases, the J end lost 8 bases, and 9 bases lay between the germline ends. This chain's CDR3 is CASSPRLGELFF. DNA for the CDR3: TGTGCCAGCAGTCCACGGTTGGGGGAGCTGTTTTTT.

CDR3 sequence: CASSLRVGPQHF. The DNA for the CDR3 is TGTGCCAGCAGTTTAAGGGTTGGGCCCCAGCATTTT. This sequence joins TRBV28 and TRBJ1-5; D is unresolved. The CDR3 sequence is 12 residues long. V lost 2 bases and J 9 bases, leaving 8 bases between the germline ends. CDR1 and CDR2 (germline): MDHEN, SYDVKM.

The chain combines TRBV4-2 with TRBJ2-3, with D perhaps matching TRBD2 (5 bases). The V gene lost 3 bases and the J gene lost 7 bases, with 11 bases spanning the gap. Germline V gene sequence: CDR1 LGHNA, CDR2 YNFKEQ. CDR3 length equals 13 residues. The CDR3 loop is CASSQGSVNTQYF. The CDR3 nucleotides read TGTGCCAGCAGCCAGGGTAGCGTTAATACGCAGTATTTT.

The chain has TRBV19 and TRBJ2-3; D not resolved. V lost 5 bases to trimming and J lost 2 bases, with 17 bases between them. There are 16 residues in the CDR3. Germline CDR1 LNHDA, CDR2 SQIVND (reference sequence). The DNA for the CDR3 is TGTGCCAGTAGTTCCCCCCTTAGCCGCTTCACAGATACGCAGTATTTT. It is translated as CASSSPLSRFTDTQYF.

The rearrangement links TRBV2 to TRBJ1-2; D not resolved. CDR1 SNHLY and CDR2 FYNNEI come from the germline V gene. The CDR3 sequence is 16 residues long. Trimming pared 1 base from V and 0 bases from J, leaving 12 bases between. CDR3 sequence (DNA): TGTGCCAGCAGTGAAGGGCCTGGACGGGCTAACTATGGCTACACCTTC. It codes for CASSEGPGRANYGYTF.

V usage is TRBV18 and J usage is TRBJ1-2; TRBD1 might be the D (5 bases). This CDR3 region has 15 residues. V lost 3 bases to trimming and J lost 0 bases, with 11 bases between them. CDR1 KGHSH and CDR2 LQKENI come from the germline V gene. The DNA of the CDR3 is TGTGCCAGCTCACCGACCGACAGTACTAACTATGGCTACACCTTC. Protein product: CASSPTDSTNYGYTF.

V usage is TRBV4-1 and J usage is TRBJ2-3; 12 bases fit TRBD2. Per the germline V gene, CDR1 is MGHRA and CDR2 is YSYEKL. V was clipped by 4 bases and J by 2 bases; unmatched bases: 4. This CDR3 is built from 16 residues. The CDR3: CASSLGLAGPTDTQYF. DNA for the CDR3: TGCGCCAGCAGCCTTGGACTAGCGGGGCCCACAGATACGCAGTATTTT.

The CDR3 sequence is CASSLAWGVTEAFF. CDR3 nucleotides: TGTGCCAGCAGCTTGGCCTGGGGGGTGACTGAAGCTTTCTTT. The V gene is TRBV5-4, the J gene TRBJ1-1, with D perhaps matching TRBD1 (5 bases). The germline CDR1 and CDR2 sequences are SGHNT and YYREEE (reference sequence). This CDR3 is built from 14 residues. The V gene lost 0 bases and the J gene lost 5 bases, with 11 bases spanning the gap.

The CDR3 sequence is CASSQDSFYGYTF. For the CDR3, the DNA is TGTGCCAGCAGCCAGGACAGCTTCTATGGCTACACCTTC. V and J are TRBV7-9 and TRBJ1-2; a possible D gene is TRBD1 (6 bases). Trimming removed 5 bases at V and 4 bases at J, with 11 bases between. The CDR3 is 13 residues long. Germline V gene lookup returns CDR1 SEHNR and CDR2 FQNEAQ (reference sequence).

The chain has TRBV2 and TRBJ1-2; tentative D call: TRBD1 (6 bases). CDR3 length: 14 residues. Looked up from germline, CDR1 is SNHLY and CDR2 is FYNNEI. V was cut by 5 bases and J by 1 base, with 11 bases left in between. The CDR3 nucleotides are TGTGCCAGCAGTTCGCAGGGGAATAACTATGGCTACACCTTC. Its protein product is CASSSQGNNYGYTF.

The V gene is TRBV5-1, the J gene TRBJ1-2; D may be TRBD1 (6 bases). This CDR3 is 15 amino acids long. V was cut by 4 bases and J by 0 bases, with 13 bases left in between. Germline values: CDR1 SGHRS, CDR2 YFSETQ. Written as DNA, the CDR3 is TGCGCCAGCAGCCCCGGACAGTCCTCTAACTATGGCTACACCTTC. Translating it yields CASSPGQSSNYGYTF.

This chain uses TRBV6-1 with TRBJ1-5, with D unresolved. Germline CDR1 reads MNHNS; CDR2 reads SASEGT. This CDR3 has 14 residues. V lost 0 bases, J lost 5 bases, and 8 bases lay in between. The CDR3 DNA is TGTGCCAGCAGTGAAGCGTCAGCCGATCAGCCCCAGCATTTT. It yields the protein CASSEASADQPQHF.

This chain links TRBV19 with TRBJ2-7; D gene ambiguous. This CDR3 comprises 13 residues. The V end was cut by 1 base, the J end by 5 bases, with 9 bases between. Germline values: CDR1 LNHDA, CDR2 SQIVND (reference sequence). CDR3 sequence: CASSIALRDEQYF. The CDR3 DNA reads as TGTGCCAGTAGTATAGCGTTAAGGGACGAGCAGTACTTC.

The chain recombines TRBV2 with TRBJ1-5; D remains unclear. Germline assignment: CDR1 SNHLY and CDR2 FYNNEI. V lost 5 bases to trimming and J lost 1 base, with 12 bases between them. The CDR3 spans 15 residues. The CDR3 reads CASSRLGGSNQPQHF. As DNA, the CDR3 is TGTGCCAGCAGTCGACTCGGAGGGAGCAATCAGCCCCAGCATTTT.

The chain is built from TRBV24-1 and TRBJ1-5, with D tentatively TRBD1 (6 bases). V was shortened by 4 bases and J by 1 base, with 13 bases between the two germline ends. The germline V gene encodes CDR1 KGHDR and CDR2 SFDVKD. This CDR3 has 16 amino acids. CDR3 amino acids: CATSDPGQPSNQPQHF. The CDR3 nucleotides read TGTGCCACCAGTGACCCGGGACAACCGAGCAATCAGCCCCAGCATTTT.

The CDR3, as DNA: TGTGCCAGCAGATACAGGGGGCTGAACGGGGAGCTGTTTTTT. This codes for CASRYRGLNGELFF. The genes are TRBV27 and TRBJ2-2; TRBD1 aligns across 9 bases. CDR3 length: 14 residues. Germline CDR1 MNHEY, CDR2 SMNVEV (reference sequence). The V gene end was trimmed by 6 bases and the J gene end by 7 bases; junction bases not matched to a gene: 6.